These T cell receptor beta chains were read from a single sample in a study of regulatory T cells in long-lasting Graves disease. TCRdb ran MiXCR on the multiplex PCR reads and lists one entry per CDR3 protein. This table has 400,000 to 450,000 distinct CDR3 sequences, about 16% appearing once. The same sample was also studied in work on T cells in Graves' hyperthyroidism and ophthalmopathy.

Material: peripheral blood mononuclear cells (PBMCs), obtained at new diagnosis, from a patient treated with antithyroid drugs. These receptors all come from a woman under 40 with Graves disease. Each CDR3 is given with its conserved first and last residue. Each record gives: J gene, V gene, clone size, D gene, CDR3 DNA, CDR3 protein. A D gene is named only where the DNA matches it firmly. Size is stated for part of the rows, as once, few or many counts, or as a class when the clone is expanded.

TRBJ1-5 | TRBV6-1 | few | TRBD1 | TGTGCCGCGGGACAGGGGTTTGCCGTTAGCAATCAGCCCCAGCATTTT | CAAGQGFAVSNQPQHF
TRBJ2-5 | TRBV9 | . | . | TGTGCCAGCAGCGAGCCGGGAGCGACCCAAGAGACCCAGTACTTC | CASSEPGATQETQYF
TRBJ2-3 | TRBV5-1 | . | TRBD2 | TGCGCCAGCAGCTCGGGACTAGCGGCCCTCACAGATACGCAGTATTTT | CASSSGLAALTDTQYF
TRBJ2-1 | TRBV4-3 | . | . | TGCGCCAGCAGCCAAGAGGGGGGCTACAATGAGCAGTTCTTC | CASSQEGGYNEQFF
TRBJ2-7 | TRBV7-8 | . | TRBD2 | TGTGCCAGCAGCTCTACGAGCGGGAGCTCCTACGAGCAGTACTTC | CASSSTSGSSYEQYF
TRBJ2-1 | TRBV10-2 | . | TRBD2 | TGCGCCAGCAGTTGGGAGGGTTACAATGAGCAGTTCTTC | CASSWEGYNEQFF
TRBJ1-1 | TRBV20-1 | few | . | TGCAGGTTCCTTCAGGCTTCGCTCACTGAAGCTTTCTTT | CRFLQASLTEAFF
TRBJ2-1 | TRBV5-5 | few | TRBD2 | TGTGCCAGCAGCTTGACTAGCGGGAGCTCCTACAATGGGCAGTTCTTC | CASSLTSGSSYNGQFF
TRBJ2-7 | TRBV6-2/TRBV6-3 | many | TRBD2 | TGTGCCAGCAGCCCCGGGACTAGCGGGAGGCCGAGCTCCTACGAGCAGTACTTC | CASSPGTSGRPSSYEQYF
TRBJ2-2 | TRBV2 | many | TRBD2 | TGTGCCGGCAAAGGAGGACTAGCGGGAGTTAGCACCGGGGAGCTGTTTTTT | CAGKGGLAGVSTGELFF
TRBJ1-2 | TRBV11-2 | many | . | TGTGCCAGCAGCTTATCCGGGGCCAGTGGCTACACCTTC | CASSLSGASGYTF
TRBJ2-1 | TRBV14 | few | . | TGTGCCAGCAGCCAAGATTGGGGACCCCTTGATGAGCAGTTCTTC | CASSQDWGPLDEQFF
TRBJ2-1 | TRBV6-1 | many | TRBD2 | TGTGCCAGCAGTAGCGGGAGACCTTTTGGAAATGAGCAGTTCTTC | CASSSGRPFGNEQFF